The next 21 T cell receptor beta chains were all read from a single sample in a study of blood T cell repertoires in COVID-19. This table comes from immunoSEQ multiplex PCR, and its TCRdb copy is limited to in-frame clones, with some not included. Among about 250,000 clones, 70% to 90% were seen once, and the ten largest hold over 1.2%. Source material: peripheral blood. The receptors come from a man older than 75 with acute or convalescent COVID-19.

The chain employs TRBV19 and TRBJ1-4; possibly TRBD1 for D (5 bases). The V and J ends lost 5 bases and 0 bases respectively, with 10 bases between them. CDR3 length: 15 residues. Germline lookup yields CDR1 LNHDA and CDR2 SQIVND (reference sequence). CDR3 nucleotide sequence: TGTGCCAGTAGTGCCCAGACAGCAACTAATGAAAAACTGTTTTTT. It yields the protein CASSAQTATNEKLFF.

The rearrangement joins TRBV21-1 to TRBJ2-7; the table's D call TRBD2 went unverified against the DNA. TRBV21-1 is a known pseudogene. The CDR3 covers 16 residues. CDR3 residues: CASSKVREGESYEQYF. The CDR3 region has the DNA TGTGCCAGCAGCAAAGTTCGGGAAGGAGAATCCTACGAGCAGTACTTC.

This clone has more than one count but fewer than ten. The gene calls are TRBV29-1 and TRBJ1-1; maybe TRBD1 (6 bases). Germline loops: CDR1 SQVTM, CDR2 ANQGSEA. The CDR3 is made up of 13 amino acids. The V end lost 3 bases, the J end lost 5 bases, and 13 bases lay between the germline ends. The CDR3 bases are TGCAGCGTTGAGTCACAGGGAGGGACTGAAGCTTTCTTT. This encodes CSVESQGGTEAFF.

This chain uses TRBV10-3 with TRBJ1-2; 10 nucleotides agree with TRBD1. V shed 6 bases, J shed 4 bases, and the junction held 8 bases outside the gene matches. This CDR3 has 15 residues. Germline V gene data show CDR1 as ENHRY and CDR2 as SYGVKD. The CDR3 DNA sequence: TGTGCCATCAGAGACGGACAGGGGGGTCCCTATGGCTACACCTTC. Residues: CAIRDGQGGPYGYTF.

The chain carries TRBV9 and TRBJ2-2; 8 nucleotides align to TRBD2. Germline V gene sequence: CDR1 SGDLS, CDR2 YYNGEE. This CDR3 comprises 16 residues. Trimming cost V 0 bases and J 2 bases; bases outside gene matches: 3. The CDR3 region has the DNA TGTGCCAGCAGCGTAGGCGGGGGGCTAAACACCGGGGAGCTGTTTTTT. It is translated as CASSVGGGLNTGELFF.

The V gene is TRBV11-2, the J gene TRBJ2-7; 8 positions match TRBD2. Per germline, CDR1 SGHAT and CDR2 FQNNGV. V lost 0 bases to trimming and J lost 4 bases; unmatched junction nucleotides: 11. The CDR3 runs 17 residues. As DNA, the CDR3 is TGTGCCAGCAGCTTAGATCATAGCGGGAAAATTATGTACGAGCAGTACTTC. It translates to CASSLDHSGKIMYEQYF.

This chain links TRBV18 with TRBJ2-3, with 16 bases aligning to TRBD2. CDR1 and CDR2 (germline): KGHSH, LQKENI. The length of the CDR3 is 17 residues. The J segment lost 1 base and the V segment lost 4 bases, leaving 2 bases of the junction unmatched. In nucleotides, the CDR3 is TGTGCCAGCTCACGAGGGACTAGCGGGAGGGGCACAGATACGCAGTATTTT. Its translation: CASSRGTSGRGTDTQYF.

The rearrangement uses TRBV3-1 (or the pseudogene TRBV3-2) and TRBJ2-7; TRBD1 aligns across 8 bases. In germline, CDR1 is LGHDT, CDR2 YNNKEL (reference sequence). With V trimmed by 6 bases and J by 7 bases, 5 bases remained unmatched. The CDR3 extends over 12 amino acids. DNA for the CDR3: TGTGCCAGCAGTCGACAGGGGAAGGAGCAGTACTTC. It codes for CASSRQGKEQYF.

V is TRBV5-4 and J is TRBJ2-7, with D maybe TRBD1 (5 bases). The CDR3 contains 13 residues. Germline-derived CDR1 and CDR2 are SGHNT and YYREEE (reference sequence). The V gene lost 0 bases and the J gene lost 6 bases, with 10 bases spanning the gap. Here the CDR3 DNA reads TGTGCCAGCAGCTTGGCCGCAAGGGGCGAGCAGTACTTC. Translated: CASSLAARGEQYF.

The J gene is TRBJ2-3, the V gene TRBV5-4, with TRBD1 matching 7 bases. Per the germline V gene, CDR1 is SGHNT and CDR2 is YYREEE (reference sequence). The length of the CDR3 is 14 residues. Trimming at V came to 5 bases and at J to 6 bases, leaving 9 bases not matched to a gene. For the CDR3, the DNA is TGTGCCAGCAGTTTTGGGACAGAAATCGATACGCAGTATTTT. Its translation is CASSFGTEIDTQYF.

The chain joins TRBV5-1 to TRBJ1-2; no firm D call. Trimming cost V 0 bases and J 8 bases, with 11 bases left between them. The CDR3 runs 13 residues. Germline V lookup: CDR1 SGHRS, CDR2 YFSETQ. For the CDR3, the DNA is TGCGCCAGCAGCTTGGGGACTGCCTCCGGCTACACCTTC. Translation gives CASSLGTASGYTF.

The chain is built from TRBV5-1 and TRBJ2-2; D unresolved. Germline CDR1 is SGHRS and CDR2 is YFSETQ. Trimming took 2 bases from V and 3 from J, leaving 14 bases between them. The CDR3 consists of 16 residues. The CDR3 coding sequence is TGCGCCAGCAGCTTCAGCGAGTTCTTGGACACCGGGGAGCTGTTTTTT. This gives the protein CASSFSEFLDTGELFF.

CDR3 region: CASSTTGEMNTEAFF. As DNA, the CDR3 is TGTGCCAGTAGTACGACAGGAGAAATGAACACTGAAGCTTTCTTT. The chain uses TRBV19 and TRBJ1-1; a weak D match, TRBD1 (6 bases). CDR1 and CDR2 (germline): LNHDA, SQIVND (reference sequence). This CDR3 has 15 amino acids. Trimming pared 4 bases from V and 0 bases from J, leaving 12 bases between.

CDR3 sequence reads: CASSLLGGPGNTIYF. DNA for the CDR3: TGTGCCAGCAGCTTATTAGGGGGACCTGGAAACACCATATATTTT. V gene TRBV7-9 combines with J gene TRBJ1-3; a possible D gene is TRBD1 (6 bases). Germline values: CDR1 SEHNR, CDR2 FQNEAQ (reference sequence). The CDR3 has 15 residues. The V end was cut by 2 bases, the J end by 2 bases, with 10 bases between.

The CDR3, as DNA: TGTGCCAGCAGCTTGGCGGAAAATCCTAGCAATCAGCCCCAGCATTTT. Translating gives CASSLAENPSNQPQHF. J is TRBJ1-5 and V is TRBV7-2; D remains unclear. The V and J ends lost 3 bases and 0 bases respectively, with 12 bases between them. The CDR3 totals 16 residues. In germline, CDR1 is SGHTA, CDR2 FQGNSA.

This clone appeared a single time. The rearrangement joins TRBV7-2 to TRBJ1-2, with 7 nucleotides matching TRBD1. Germline CDR1 SGHTA, CDR2 FQGNSA. This CDR3 is built from 16 residues. V lost 1 base and J lost 1; bases outside the gene matches: 6. In nucleotides, the CDR3 is TGTGCCAGCAGCTTAGTGTCCAGGGACAGTAACTATGGCTACACCTTC. It is translated as CASSLVSRDSNYGYTF. Supplemented by reference TRBV7-2 and TRBJ1-2, the full variable domain reads GAGVSQSPSNKVTEKGKDVELRCDPISGHTALYWYRQSLGQGLEFLIYFQGNSAPDKSGLPSDRFSAERTGGSVSTLTIQRTQQEDSAVYLCASSLVSRDSNYGYTFGSGTRLTVV.

The gene calls are TRBV19 and TRBJ1-3; D unclear. Per the germline V gene, CDR1 is LNHDA and CDR2 is SQIVND (reference sequence). CDR3 length: 14 residues. With 5 bases removed from V and 0 bases from J, the gap between germline ends came to 8 bases. The chain's CDR3 is CASSGVVSGNTIYF. Here the CDR3 DNA reads TGTGCCAGTAGTGGAGTGGTCTCTGGAAACACCATATATTTT. Complete variable domain (other parts from reference TRBV19 and TRBJ1-3): DGGITQSPKYLFRKEGQNVTLSCEQNLNHDAMYWYRQDPGQGLRLIYYSQIVNDFQKGDIAEGYSVSREKKESFPLTVTSAQKNPTAFYLCASSGVVSGNTIYFGEGSWLTVV.

In its sample, this clone was seen a few times. The rearrangement links TRBV7-9 to TRBJ1-6; no firm D call. V was shortened by 1 base and J by 5 bases, with 6 bases between the two germline ends. This CDR3 is built from 14 residues. CDR1 SEHNR and CDR2 FQNEAQ come from the germline V gene (reference sequence). The CDR3 sequence: CASSLVQNNSPLHF. In DNA form, the CDR3 reads TGTGCCAGCAGCTTAGTACAGAATAATTCACCCCTCCACTTT.

The V and J genes are TRBV27 and TRBJ2-7, with D tentatively TRBD1 (7 bases). The V gene lost 6 bases and the J gene lost 3 bases, with 12 bases spanning the gap. There are 13 residues in the CDR3. Germline V CDR1 and CDR2: MNHEY, SMNVEV (reference sequence). The CDR3 protein is CASSLRGDYEQYF. The CDR3, as DNA: TGTGCCAGCAGCCTCAGGGGGGACTACGAGCAGTACTTC.

The chain carries TRBV18 and TRBJ1-1; D is unclear. Germline V gene sequence: CDR1 KGHSH, CDR2 LQKENI. Trimming took 5 bases from V and 11 from J, leaving 18 bases between them. The CDR3 has 13 amino acids. CDR3 nucleotide sequence: TGTGCCAGCTCAGGGTTGGGGAGCGATGGGGCTTTCTTT. Translating gives CASSGLGSDGAFF. The entire variable domain, with the rest obtained from reference TRBV18 and TRBJ1-1, is as follows: NAGVMQNPRHLVRRRGQEARLRCSPMKGHSHVYWYRQLPEEGLKFMVYLQKENIIDESGMPKERFSAEFPKEGPSILRIQQVVRGDSAAYFCASSGLGSDGAFFGQGTRLTVV.

V usage is TRBV9 and J usage is TRBJ1-2, with 11 bases matching TRBD1. Germline values: CDR1 SGDLS, CDR2 YYNGEE. The CDR3 sequence is 15 residues long. With 0 bases clipped from V and 3 bases from J, the junction kept 1 base outside the gene matches. The CDR3: CASSVGTGGYYGYTF. CDR3 nucleotides: TGTGCCAGCAGCGTAGGGACAGGGGGCTACTATGGCTACACCTTC.